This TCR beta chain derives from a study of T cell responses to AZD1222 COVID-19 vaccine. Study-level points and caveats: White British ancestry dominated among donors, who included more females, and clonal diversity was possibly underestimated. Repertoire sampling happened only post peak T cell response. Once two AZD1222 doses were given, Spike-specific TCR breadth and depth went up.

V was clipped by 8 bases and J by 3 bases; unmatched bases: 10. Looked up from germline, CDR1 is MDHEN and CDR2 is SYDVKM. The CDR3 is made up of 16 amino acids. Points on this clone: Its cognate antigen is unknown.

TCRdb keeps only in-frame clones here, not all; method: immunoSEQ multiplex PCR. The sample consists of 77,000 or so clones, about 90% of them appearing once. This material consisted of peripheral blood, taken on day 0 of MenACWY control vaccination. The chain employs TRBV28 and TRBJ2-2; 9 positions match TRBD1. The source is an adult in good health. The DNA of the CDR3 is TGTGCCAGCTTAACAGGACAGGGGCTCTACACCGGGGAGCTGTTTTTT. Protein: CASLTGQGLYTGELFF. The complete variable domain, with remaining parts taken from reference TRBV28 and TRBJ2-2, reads DVKVTQSSRYLVKRTGEKVFLECVQDMDHENMFWYRQDPGLGLRLIYFSYDVKMKEKGDIPEGYSVSREKKERFSLILESASTNQTSMYLCASLTGQGLYTGELFFGEGSRLTVL.